A selection of T cell receptor beta chains follows, all from one sample in a study of blood T cell repertoires in COVID-19. The data were produced by immunoSEQ multiplex PCR, yet TCRdb's version contains in-frame clones alone and is incomplete. The table has 200,000 to 250,000 clones, approximately 90% seen once; the top ten hold just over 0.85%. Sequences were obtained from PBMCs or T cells enriched from blood (not recorded which). All receptors derive from a man in his fifties who had been exposed to COVID-19. Each CDR3 is given with its conserved first and last residue. D genes are given only for firm matches. Expanded clones get a size class; other rows say once, few or many, or leave the size out.

d_gene | j_gene | v_gene | abundance | CDR3aa | CDR3nt
TRBD1 | TRBJ1-4 | TRBV7-6 | NA | CASSSLQGDREKLFF | TGTGCCAGCAGCTCCTTACAGGGGGATCGCGAAAAACTGTTTTTT
NA | TRBJ1-5 | TRBV28 | NA | CASSIELLRGNQPQHF | TGTGCCAGCAGTATCGAACTCCTCAGGGGCAATCAGCCCCAGCATTTT
TRBD2 | TRBJ2-3 | TRBV5-1 | NA | CASSEGLAGGADTQYF | TGCGCCAGCAGCGAGGGACTAGCGGGAGGTGCAGATACGCAGTATTTT
NA | TRBJ2-7 | TRBV3-1/TRBV3-2 | once | CASIARGSYEQYF | TGTGCCAGCATCGCGCGAGGTTCCTACGAGCAGTACTTC
NA | TRBJ1-2 | TRBV9 | once | CASSVVTANYGYTF | TGTGCCAGCAGCGTAGTTACAGCCAACTATGGCTACACCTTC
NA | TRBJ1-2 | TRBV6-5 | NA | CASTPVKGNYGYTF | TGTGCCAGCACCCCAGTAAAGGGGAACTATGGCTACACCTTC
TRBD1 | TRBJ1-1 | TRBV11-3 | NA | CASRTGGGTEAFF | TGTGCCAGCAGAACAGGGGGAGGGACTGAAGCTTTCTTT
NA | TRBJ2-2 | TRBV5-1 | NA | CASSFSNPGELFF | TGCGCCAGCAGCTTTAGTAACCCCGGGGAGCTGTTTTTT
NA | TRBJ1-1 | TRBV4-1 | NA | CASSQEVVRGRTEAFF | TGCGCCAGCAGCCAAGAGGTCGTCAGGGGTCGGACTGAAGCTTTCTTT
NA | TRBJ1-3 | TRBV4-2 | NA | CASSPIFSGTDGRETPGNTIYF | TGTGCCAGCAGCCCTATTTTTAGCGGGACCGATGGAAGGGAGACCCCTGGAAACACCATATATTTT
TRBD2 | TRBJ2-6 | TRBV27 | once | CASSSPRAGGPSGANVLTF | TGTGCCAGCAGTTCCCCTCGAGCGGGAGGGCCGTCTGGGGCCAACGTCCTGACTTTC
TRBD1 | TRBJ2-3 | TRBV4-1 | NA | CASSLTGMGDTQYF | TGCGCCAGCAGCTTGACAGGGATGGGAGATACGCAGTATTTT
TRBD1 | TRBJ1-2 | TRBV5-1 | NA | CASSWGTGSYGYTF | TGCGCCAGCAGCTGGGGGACAGGGTCCTATGGCTACACCTTC
TRBD1 | TRBJ1-2 | TRBV29-1 | NA | CSVGQRHGYTF | TGCAGCGTGGGACAGAGGCATGGCTACACCTTC
TRBD1 | TRBJ2-1 | TRBV5-1 | NA | CASSLVRTGYNEQFF | TGCGCCAGCAGCTTGGTTCGGACAGGGTACAATGAGCAGTTCTTC
NA | TRBJ2-5 | TRBV5-1 | NA | CASSLLQGGATQYF | TGCGCCAGCAGCTTGCTCCAGGGTGGCGCGACCCAGTACTTC
NA | TRBJ2-7 | TRBV9 | NA | CASSVGGGWTYEQYF | TGTGCCAGCAGCGTTGGTGGCGGATGGACCTACGAGCAGTACTTC
TRBD1 | TRBJ1-2 | TRBV11-2 | once | CASSLGPGQPNYGYTF | TGTGCCAGCAGCTTAGGTCCGGGACAGCCTAACTATGGCTACACCTTC
TRBD2 | TRBJ2-3 | TRBV10-3 | NA | CAIRKRGTSGSISTDTQYF | TGTGCCATCAGGAAACGAGGGACTAGCGGGAGTATTAGCACAGATACGCAGTATTTT
NA | TRBJ2-1 | TRBV28 | NA | CASSTEPQGDEQFF | TGTGCCAGCAGTACCGAACCACAGGGCGATGAGCAGTTCTTC
TRBD1 | TRBJ2-3 | TRBV28 | NA | CASSRRQGYTDTQYF | TGTGCCAGCAGTCGCCGACAGGGTTACACAGATACGCAGTATTTT
TRBD2 | TRBJ2-1 | TRBV7-3 | NA | CASSVAGTSGSNEQFF | TGTGCCAGCAGCGTCGCCGGGACTAGCGGGAGCAATGAGCAGTTCTTC
NA | TRBJ1-2 | TRBV5-8 | once | CASSLGSQSYTF | TGTGCCAGCAGCTTGGGGAGTCAAAGCTACACCTTC
NA | TRBJ1-3 | TRBV11-2 | NA | CASSFAQAYSGNTIYF | TGTGCCAGCAGCTTTGCACAGGCATACTCTGGAAACACCATATATTTT
NA | TRBJ1-5 | TRBV6-1 | NA | CASSDNRQTYSNQPQHF | TGTGCCAGCAGTGATAATAGACAGACTTATAGCAATCAGCCCCAGCATTTT
NA | TRBJ1-5 | TRBV3-1/TRBV3-2 | NA | CASSQDRGQPQHF | TGTGCCAGCAGCCAAGATCGCGGACAGCCCCAGCATTTT
NA | TRBJ2-6 | TRBV13 | NA | CASSSRRANVLTF | TGTGCCAGCAGCAGCCGCCGGGCCAACGTCCTGACTTTC
NA | TRBJ1-2 | TRBV4-1 | NA | CASSPQQGTSYGYTF | TGCGCCAGCAGCCCTCAACAGGGTACCTCCTATGGCTACACCTTC
TRBD1 | TRBJ1-6 | TRBV19 | NA | CASSPTGQIWSYNSPLHF | TGTGCCAGTAGTCCCACGGGACAGATTTGGTCCTATAATTCACCCCTCCACTTT
TRBD2 | TRBJ2-7 | TRBV4-2 | NA | CASSQVKGLAVNYEQYF | TGTGCCAGCAGCCAAGTGAAGGGACTAGCGGTCAACTACGAGCAGTACTTC
TRBD2 | TRBJ2-5 | TRBV7-2 | NA | CASSLPILAAQETQYF | TGTGCCAGCAGCTTACCTATACTAGCGGCTCAAGAGACCCAGTACTTC
NA | TRBJ1-1 | TRBV24-1 | NA | CATSDSKLGDTEAFF | TGTGCCACCAGTGATTCGAAATTAGGAGACACTGAAGCTTTCTTT
NA | TRBJ2-5 | TRBV11-1 | NA | CASSPGAGLRQETQYF | TGTGCCAGCAGCCCAGGGGCGGGACTACGACAAGAGACCCAGTACTTC
TRBD1 | TRBJ1-2 | TRBV2 | once | CASSDLGQGVSGYTF | TGTGCCAGCAGTGATTTGGGACAGGGGGTGAGTGGCTACACCTTC
NA | TRBJ1-1 | TRBV6-5 | NA | CASSYMGDTEAFF | TGTGCCAGCAGTTACATGGGAGACACTGAAGCTTTCTTT
TRBD1 | TRBJ1-5 | TRBV19 | NA | CASRGGTASNQPQHF | TGTGCCAGTAGGGGCGGGACAGCCAGCAATCAGCCCCAGCATTTT
NA | TRBJ2-1 | TRBV2 | NA | CASSARVVDEQFF | TGTGCCAGCAGCGCCAGGGTAGTCGATGAGCAGTTCTTC
TRBD2 | TRBJ2-1 | TRBV3-1/TRBV3-2 | NA | CASSSHEVAGDEQFF | TGTGCCAGCAGCTCCCACGAAGTAGCGGGAGATGAGCAGTTCTTC
TRBD1 | TRBJ2-1 | TRBV28 | NA | CASSRTGGSDEQFF | TGTGCCAGCAGTCGGACAGGGGGCTCAGATGAGCAGTTCTTC
TRBD2 | TRBJ2-5 | TRBV18 | NA | CASSPLGLAGGETQYF | TGTGCCAGCTCACCATTAGGACTAGCGGGAGGAGAGACCCAGTACTTC
NA | TRBJ1-5 | TRBV5-8 | NA | CASSLYREGQPQHF | TGTGCCAGCAGCTTGTACAGGGAAGGGCAGCCCCAGCATTTT
NA | TRBJ2-7 | TRBV4-2 | NA | CASSLLPRYEQYF | TGTGCCAGCAGCCTCCTCCCCCGCTACGAGCAGTACTTC
TRBD1 | TRBJ2-2 | TRBV24-1 | NA | CATSEPTGTGPPGELFF | TGTGCCACCAGTGAGCCTACCGGGACAGGGCCACCCGGGGAGCTGTTTTTT
TRBD1 | TRBJ1-4 | TRBV2 | NA | CASTRTGGQYEKLFF | TGTGCCAGCACCAGGACAGGGGGCCAGTATGAAAAACTGTTTTTT
NA | TRBJ2-3 | TRBV1 | NA | CTSSQGTSGPRTDTQYF | TGCACCAGCAGCCAGGGGACTAGCGGGCCGCGCACAGATACGCAGTATTTT
TRBD1 | TRBJ1-1 | TRBV5-1 | NA | CASSYVRTGNTEAFF | TGCGCCAGCAGCTACGTCCGGACAGGAAACACTGAAGCTTTCTTT
TRBD2 | TRBJ2-1 | TRBV5-4 | NA | CASSLRSGRTYNEQFF | TGTGCCAGCAGCTTGAGGAGCGGGAGGACCTACAATGAGCAGTTCTTC
TRBD1 | TRBJ1-2 | TRBV4-1 | NA | CASSQEDRGYGYTF | TGCGCCAGCAGCCAGGAGGACAGGGGCTATGGCTACACCTTC
TRBD2 | TRBJ2-5 | TRBV3-1/TRBV3-2 | NA | CASSQEPAGGLETQYF | TGTGCCAGCAGCCAAGAGCCAGCGGGGGGGCTGGAGACCCAGTACTTC
NA | TRBJ1-1 | TRBV29-1 | NA | CSVVRAGTEAFF | TGCAGCGTTGTCCGTGCGGGAACTGAAGCTTTCTTT
TRBD1 | TRBJ1-4 | TRBV2 | NA | CASSRDRGTNEKLFF | TGTGCCAGCAGCCGGGACAGGGGTACTAATGAAAAACTGTTTTTT
NA | TRBJ1-1 | TRBV5-1 | NA | CASSYSTGPVNAEAFF | TGCGCCAGCAGTTACTCTACCGGTCCGGTAAATGCTGAAGCTTTCTTT
TRBD1 | TRBJ2-3 | TRBV12-5 | NA | CASGLAWTGEVIDTQYF | TGTGCTAGTGGTTTGGCGTGGACAGGGGAGGTAATAGATACGCAGTATTTT